This entry features one T cell receptor beta chain sequence. Antigen unknown. With survey level as its setting, the immunoSEQ assay was v3.0. TCRdb keeps only in-frame clones here, not all; method: immunoSEQ multiplex PCR. The sample includes around 27,000 clones, around 90% seen only once; the top ten take about 5%. This entry belongs to a study of long-term antiretroviral therapy in people with HIV. Study context: The 2015 immediate-ART recommendation came about a decade after the earliest samples.

Findings of the study overall: Absence of data on ART adherence, viral resistance or therapy changes was noted.

Germline CDR1 is SGHTA and CDR2 is FQGNSA. The CDR3 length is 15 residues. The V gene end was trimmed by 1 base and the J gene end by 4 bases; junction bases not matched to a gene: 6. The chain employs TRBV7-2 and TRBJ2-7; 8 nucleotides match TRBD2. This clonotype originated in a young man with HIV. Sequences were derived from unsorted PBMCs, sampled approximately 4.5 years after starting antiretroviral therapy. The CDR3 loop is CASSLEGLVSYEQYF. In DNA form, the CDR3 reads TGTGCCAGCAGCTTAGAGGGACTAGTAAGTTACGAGCAGTACTTC. The whole variable domain, remainder taken from reference TRBV7-2 and TRBJ2-7, is GAGVSQSPSNKVTEKGKDVELRCDPISGHTALYWYRQSLGQGLEFLIYFQGNSAPDKSGLPSDRFSAERTGGSVSTLTIQRTQQEDSAVYLCASSLEGLVSYEQYFGPGTRLTVT.